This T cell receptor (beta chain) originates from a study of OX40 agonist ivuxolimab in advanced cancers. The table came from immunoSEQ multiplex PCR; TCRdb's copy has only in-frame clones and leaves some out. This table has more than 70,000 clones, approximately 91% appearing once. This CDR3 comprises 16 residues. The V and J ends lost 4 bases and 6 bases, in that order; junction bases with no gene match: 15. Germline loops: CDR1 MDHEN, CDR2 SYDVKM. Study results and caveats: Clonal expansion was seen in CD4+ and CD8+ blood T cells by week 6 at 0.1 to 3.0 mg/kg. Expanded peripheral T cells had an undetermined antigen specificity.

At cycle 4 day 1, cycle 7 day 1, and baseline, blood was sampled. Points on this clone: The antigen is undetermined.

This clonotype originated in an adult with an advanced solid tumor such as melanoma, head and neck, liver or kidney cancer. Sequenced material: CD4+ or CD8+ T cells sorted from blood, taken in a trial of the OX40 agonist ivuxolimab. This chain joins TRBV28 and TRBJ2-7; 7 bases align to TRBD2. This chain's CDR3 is CASSYGGIRRSAEQYF. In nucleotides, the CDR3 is TGTGCCAGCAGTTACGGGGGGATTAGGCGGTCTGCCGAGCAGTACTTC.